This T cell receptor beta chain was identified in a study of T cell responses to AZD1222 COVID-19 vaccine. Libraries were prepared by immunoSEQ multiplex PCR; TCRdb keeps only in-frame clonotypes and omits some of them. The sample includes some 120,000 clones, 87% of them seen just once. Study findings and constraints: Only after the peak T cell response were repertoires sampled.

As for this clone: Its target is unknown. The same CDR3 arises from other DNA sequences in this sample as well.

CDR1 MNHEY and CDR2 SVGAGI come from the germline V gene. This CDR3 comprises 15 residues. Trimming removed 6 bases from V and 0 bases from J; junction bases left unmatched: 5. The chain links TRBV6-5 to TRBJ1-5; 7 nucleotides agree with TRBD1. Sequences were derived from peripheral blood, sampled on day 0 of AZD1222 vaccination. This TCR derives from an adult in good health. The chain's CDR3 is CASRRQGYSNQPQHF. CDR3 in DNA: TGTGCCAGCAGACGACAGGGTTATAGCAATCAGCCCCAGCATTTT.